This entry lists 28 T cell receptor beta chains sequenced from one sample in a study of CD8 T cells in Susac syndrome. An amount of RNA that ranged from roughly 0.45 to 1 ug was reverse transcribed with random hexamers. TCRdb reprocessed the immunoSEQ multiplex PCR reads with MiXCR, giving one entry per CDR3 protein. The sample lists about 60,000 distinct CDR3 sequences; just over 90% were seen once. Specimen: CD8+ T cells from PBMCs. The receptors shown here come from a human donor in good health.

As for this clonotype: This CDR3 is missing its conserved last phenylalanine or tryptophan, likely due to a read error. The genes are TRBV30 and TRBJ2-7; 10 bases line up with TRBD1. The ends lost 0 bases at V and 3 bases at J; junction bases unmatched: 5. The germline V gene encodes CDR1 GTSNPN and CDR2 SVGIG (reference sequence). The CDR3 is made up of 15 amino acids. DNA for the CDR3: TGTGCCTGGAGTGTAGGGACAGGGGTCCTCTACGAGCAGTACTTG. It encodes CAWSVGTGVLYEQYL.

The genes are TRBV11-2 and TRBJ1-1; the D is unclear. V lost 0 bases, J lost 0 bases, and 8 bases lay in between. This CDR3 has 15 residues. Germline-derived CDR1 and CDR2 are SGHAT and FQNNGV. The CDR3: CASSLEWRMNTEAFF. Written as DNA, the CDR3 is TGTGCCAGCAGCTTAGAGTGGAGAATGAACACTGAAGCTTTCTTT.

The CDR3 nucleotides read TGTGCCAGCAGTGAGATGGTCCAGGAAGAACTGTTTTTT. This gives the protein CASSEMVQEELFF. J is TRBJ1-4 and V is TRBV6-1; no reliable D call. In germline, CDR1 is MNHNS, CDR2 SASEGT. This CDR3 is 13 amino acids long. Trimming removed 3 bases from V and 12 bases from J, with 14 bases in between.

This clonotype was seen once. This rearrangement joins TRBV6-2 or TRBV6-3 to TRBJ2-7, with TRBD1 identical over 10 bases. The junction had 9 bases not matched to a gene; V was cut back by 6 bases and J by 4 bases. The CDR3 is 15 residues long. Germline V gene sequence: CDR1 MNHEY, CDR2 SVGEGT. CDR3 protein: CASRTMTGGRYEQYF. CDR3 nucleotides: TGTGCCAGCAGAACGATGACAGGGGGCCGGTACGAGCAGTACTTC.

V and J are TRBV7-2 and TRBJ2-7; no firm D call. Looked up from germline, CDR1 is SGHTA and CDR2 is FQGNSA. V was trimmed by 4 bases and J by 1 base, leaving 14 bases between them. CDR3 length: 15 residues. CDR3 residues: CASSSWHSDSYEQYF. The CDR3 nucleotides are TGTGCCAGCAGCTCGTGGCATTCGGATTCCTACGAGCAGTACTTC.

The chain combines TRBV6-1 with TRBJ2-1; D gene ambiguous. This CDR3 is 14 amino acids long. V shed 8 bases and J shed 9 bases, with 20 bases lying between them. Germline assignment: CDR1 MNHNS and CDR2 SASEGT. For the CDR3, the DNA is TGTGCCAGCTCTGGACCGGGCGTCGGTGGTGAGCAGTTCTTC. It specifies CASSGPGVGGEQFF.

The chain links TRBV7-6 to TRBJ2-1; 7 bases align to TRBD2. CDR3 size: 16 residues. Germline V gives CDR1 SGHVS, CDR2 FNYEAQ. J gave up 4 bases and V 1 base, and 7 bases lay outside the gene matches. The CDR3 protein is CASSLEAPGGYNEQFF. CDR3 sequence (DNA): TGTGCCAGCAGCTTAGAGGCGCCCGGGGGGTACAATGAGCAGTTCTTC.

V and J are TRBV3-1 and TRBJ1-6; D unresolved. This CDR3 comprises 18 residues. The germline V gene has CDR1 LGHDT and CDR2 YNNKEL (reference sequence). Between the trimmed V and J ends, which lost 0 bases and 0 bases, there was a span of 12 bases. The CDR3 protein is CASSQDFPATSYNSPLHF. CDR3 DNA: TGTGCCAGCAGCCAAGATTTCCCCGCAACCTCCTATAATTCACCCCTCCACTTT.

The rearrangement uses TRBV7-9 and TRBJ1-2; TRBD1 aligns across 7 bases. In germline, CDR1 is SEHNR, CDR2 FQNEAQ (reference sequence). V gave up 5 bases and J gave up 2 bases; unmatched junction bases: 11. The CDR3 extends over 16 amino acids. CDR3 protein: CASSAPGQEVNYGYTF. CDR3 coding DNA: TGTGCCAGCAGCGCCCCCGGACAGGAGGTAAACTATGGCTACACCTTC.

The chain joins TRBV9 to TRBJ2-3; weak D call: TRBD1 (6 bases). The germline V gene encodes CDR1 SGDLS and CDR2 YYNGEE. The length of the CDR3 is 13 residues. V was shortened by 3 bases and J by 4 bases, with 9 bases between the two germline ends. CDR3 DNA sequence: TGTGCCAGCAGCGCTTACAGGGCAGATACGCAGTATTTT. It codes for CASSAYRADTQYF.

The J gene is TRBJ1-4, the V gene TRBV18, with D maybe TRBD1 (6 bases). V was cut by 4 bases and J by 6 bases, with 15 bases left in between. The CDR3 covers 15 residues. The germline gives CDR1 KGHSH, CDR2 LQKENI. The CDR3: CASSLDSLLDEKLFF. DNA for the CDR3: TGTGCCAGCTCACTGGACAGTCTTCTAGATGAAAAACTGTTTTTT.

CDR3 coding DNA: TGTGCCAGCAGCCCCCAAGGAGCGGGAGGCCCAGATACGCAGTATTTT. This translates into CASSPQGAGGPDTQYF. The genes are TRBV13 and TRBJ2-3, with 9 bases that match TRBD2. Trimming removed 5 bases from V and 4 bases from J; junction bases left unmatched: 10. Germline lookup yields CDR1 PRHDT and CDR2 FYEKMQ (reference sequence). The CDR3 covers 16 residues.

The V gene is TRBV11-2, the J gene TRBJ2-1, with TRBD2 identical over 8 bases. V was clipped by 1 base and J by 7 bases; unmatched bases: 6. CDR1 is SGHAT, CDR2 FQNNGV, per germline. The CDR3 is 15 residues long. CDR3 loop: CASSLGAGGVNEQFF. The CDR3 DNA is TGTGCCAGCAGCTTAGGGGCCGGGGGGGTGAATGAGCAGTTCTTC.

This sequence joins TRBV24-1 and TRBJ2-5, with D hard to call. This CDR3 is built from 12 residues. V lost 0 bases and J 3 bases, leaving 1 base between the germline ends. CDR1 KGHDR and CDR2 SFDVKD come from the germline V gene. CDR3 residues: CATSDLEETQYF. CDR3 DNA: TGTGCCACCAGTGATTTGGAAGAGACCCAGTACTTC.

This chain links TRBV15 with TRBJ1-2; a possible D gene is TRBD1 (6 bases). This CDR3 is built from 16 residues. With 0 bases removed from V and 2 bases from J, the gap between germline ends came to 13 bases. Germline assignment: CDR1 LNHNV and CDR2 YYDKDF (reference sequence). CDR3 region: CATSRDQGTANYGYTF. The CDR3 nucleotides read TGTGCCACCAGCAGAGATCAGGGGACGGCGAACTATGGCTACACCTTC.

The chain uses TRBV7-8 and TRBJ2-1; 8 nucleotides match TRBD1. This CDR3 spans 16 amino acids. V gave up 1 base and J gave up 3 bases; unmatched junction bases: 5. Germline V CDR1 and CDR2: SGHVS, FQNEAQ. The CDR3 DNA reads as TGTGCCAGCAGCTTAGGAACAGGGGGTCTCTACAATGAGCAGTTCTTC. This sequence encodes CASSLGTGGLYNEQFF.

The J gene is TRBJ2-7, the V gene TRBV7-9, with D hard to call. In germline, CDR1 is SEHNR, CDR2 FQNEAQ (reference sequence). This CDR3 has 13 residues. Trimming left V 1 base short and J 3 bases short, with 7 bases between. CDR3 amino acids: CASSLDSYYEQYF. CDR3 in DNA: TGTGCCAGCAGCTTAGACAGCTACTACGAGCAGTACTTC.

V usage is TRBV25-1 and J usage is TRBJ1-5; the D gene is possibly TRBD1 (5 bases). This CDR3 has 13 residues. Germline V gives CDR1 MGHDK, CDR2 SYGVNS. Trimming cost V 4 bases and J 7 bases, with 11 bases left between them. This CDR3 is CASSGGESQPQHF. In nucleotides, the CDR3 is TGTGCCAGCAGTGGAGGGGAATCACAGCCCCAGCATTTT.

This chain uses TRBV2 with TRBJ2-5; D call uncertain. This CDR3 contains 13 residues. Deletions cut 5 bases from V and 3 bases from J, with 10 bases between. Germline V gene data show CDR1 as SNHLY and CDR2 as FYNNEI. The CDR3 nucleotides are TGTGCCAGCAGTACCGACTTGGAAGAGACCCAGTACTTC. Amino acids: CASSTDLEETQYF.

Here the CDR3 DNA reads TGTGCCAGCAGCCATTTCCTCCGGGGGAGCCCAGATACGCAGTATTTT. This translates into CASSHFLRGSPDTQYF. The chain combines TRBV5-4 with TRBJ2-3; tentatively, D is TRBD2 (6 bases). The CDR3 loop spans 16 amino acids. Trimming stripped 4 bases from V and 4 bases from J, with 19 bases between. Germline V gene data show CDR1 as SGHNT and CDR2 as YYREEE (reference sequence). The full variable domain, its missing parts supplied by reference TRBV5-4 and TRBJ2-3, is ETGVTQSPTHLIKTRGQQVTLRCSSQSGHNTVSWYQQALGQGPQFIFQYYREEENGRGNFPPRFSGLQFPNYSSELNVNALELDDSALYLCASSHFLRGSPDTQYFGPGTRLTVL.

The chain links TRBV4-3 to TRBJ1-1; D gene unclear. The CDR3 loop spans 14 amino acids. The V gene lost 0 bases and the J gene lost 4 bases, with 9 bases spanning the gap. CDR1 and CDR2 (germline): LGHNA, YSLEER. The CDR3 region has the DNA TGCGCCAGCAGCCAAGATCGAGGGATCACTGAAGCTTTCTTT. Amino acid sequence: CASSQDRGITEAFF.

V and J are TRBV27 and TRBJ2-2, with TRBD1 matching over 9 bases. The junction had 1 base not matched to a gene; V was cut back by 3 bases and J by 5 bases. This CDR3 is built from 14 residues. CDR1 and CDR2 from the germline V gene are MNHEY and SMNVEV (reference sequence). The CDR3 is CASSFGTGTGELFF. The CDR3, as DNA: TGTGCCAGCAGTTTTGGGACAGGGACCGGGGAGCTGTTTTTT.

The chain combines TRBV27 with TRBJ2-7; 8 bases agree with TRBD2. The CDR3 runs 15 residues. Germline trimming cut 0 bases from V and 4 bases from J; bases unmatched to any gene: 5. Germline-derived CDR1 and CDR2 are MNHEY and SMNVEV (reference sequence). CDR3 residues: CASSLSGSGGYEQYF. Written as DNA, the CDR3 is TGTGCCAGCAGTTTATCGGGCAGCGGGGGTTACGAGCAGTACTTC.

Written as DNA, the CDR3 is TGTGCCAGTAGTATGAAGGGCACAGATACGCAGTATTTT. Protein: CASSMKGTDTQYF. V gene TRBV19 combines with J gene TRBJ2-3, with unresolved D. This CDR3 has 13 residues. The germline CDR1 and CDR2 sequences are LNHDA and SQIVND (reference sequence). Trimming took 3 bases from V and 1 from J, leaving 5 bases between them.

The chain has TRBV12-3 or TRBV12-4 and TRBJ1-2; a weak D match, TRBD1 (6 bases). Trimming took off 4 bases at V and 7 bases at J, with 22 bases between the two ends. This CDR3 is 16 amino acids long. CDR3 residues: CASSYRRTGGGPGYTF. The CDR3 nucleotides are TGTGCCAGCAGTTATCGTCGGACCGGCGGGGGCCCTGGCTACACCTTC.

The V call is TRBV5-5, the J call TRBJ2-5; 7 bases line up with TRBD1. Germline CDR1 SGHKS, CDR2 YYEKEE (reference sequence). V gave up 2 bases and J gave up 1 base; unmatched junction bases: 8. The CDR3 is 16 residues long. CDR3 nucleotide sequence: TGTGCCAGCAGCTTCTCCGGACAGGAGTTCCAAGAGACCCAGTACTTC. This gives the protein CASSFSGQEFQETQYF.

The chain carries TRBV20-1 and TRBJ2-3, with D unresolved. The CDR3 covers 16 residues. V lost 3 bases and J lost 4, with 20 bases in between. CDR1 and CDR2 from the germline V gene are DFQATT and SNEGSKA (reference sequence). The CDR3, as DNA: TGCAGTGCTAGGGATGCCCCCACGGATCGGGCAGATACGCAGTATTTT. It codes for CSARDAPTDRADTQYF.

The J gene is TRBJ2-7, the V gene TRBV3-1; D unresolved. Germline loops: CDR1 LGHDT, CDR2 YNNKEL (reference sequence). V lost 7 bases, J lost 1 base, and 17 bases lay in between. The CDR3 sequence is 15 residues long. CDR3 bases: TGTGCCAGCACCAAGAAGGCTAGTGGGTCCTACGAGCAGTACTTC. Its protein product is CASTKKASGSYEQYF.